The 25 T cell receptor beta chains below come from one sample, sequenced in a study of cytomegalovirus exposure and HLA in healthy donors. A multiplex PCR was run with 60 Vbeta primers and 13 Jbeta primers. Profiling relied on immunoSEQ multiplex PCR, and the TCRdb table lists in-frame clones only, not all of them. Among 150,000 to 200,000 clones listed, 75% to 90% were seen once. Sequenced: PBMCs. Receptor source: a man aged 45-65 years in good health and CMV-seropositive.

This clone was found a few times. The chain recombines TRBV27 with TRBJ1-1; D gene unclear. Trimming removed 7 bases at V and 0 bases at J, with 9 bases between. This CDR3 spans 13 amino acids. Germline-derived CDR1 and CDR2 are MNHEY and SMNVEV (reference sequence). CDR3 region: CASMGSLNTEAFF. The CDR3 DNA is TGTGCCAGCATGGGCAGTCTGAACACTGAAGCTTTCTTT.

This clone was observed a single time. The V call is TRBV14, the J call TRBJ2-2; D might be TRBD1 (6 bases). Trimming pared 1 base from V and 7 bases from J, leaving 16 bases between. The CDR3 loop spans 16 amino acids. Germline V CDR1 and CDR2: SGHDN, FVKESK. The CDR3 spells CASSQGDTTWVGELFF. CDR3 DNA sequence: TGTGCCAGCAGCCAAGGGGACACTACGTGGGTCGGGGAGCTGTTTTTT.

The chain links TRBV6-5 to TRBJ1-1; 7 nucleotides line up with TRBD1. V lost 5 bases, J lost 7 bases, and 7 bases stayed unmatched. Germline V lookup: CDR1 MNHEY, CDR2 SVGAGI. The CDR3 extends over 13 amino acids. CDR3 sequence (DNA): TGTGCCAGCAGTCAAGGGACAGTACTTGAAGCTTTCTTT. Its protein product is CASSQGTVLEAFF.

The CDR3 DNA sequence: TGTGCCAGTAGTGCCACCACGGGACAGGGCTACGACTATGGCTACACCTTC. It is translated as CASSATTGQGYDYGYTF. The genes are TRBV19 and TRBJ1-2, with 9 nucleotides matching TRBD1. The CDR3 contains 17 residues. V shed 5 bases, J shed 3 bases, and the junction held 13 bases outside the gene matches. Looked up from germline, CDR1 is LNHDA and CDR2 is SQIVND (reference sequence).

This sequence joins TRBV4-2 and TRBJ2-3; 12 bases match TRBD2. Trimming removed 3 bases from V and 2 bases from J; junction bases left unmatched: 6. This CDR3 is built from 17 residues. Germline loops: CDR1 LGHNA, CDR2 YNFKEQ. The CDR3 protein is CASSHPTSGRPTDTQYF. The DNA of the CDR3 is TGTGCCAGCAGCCATCCGACTAGCGGGAGACCCACAGATACGCAGTATTTT.

This chain connects TRBV5-1 to TRBJ1-1, with D possibly TRBD1 on 6 matching bases. The CDR3 has 13 amino acids. V lost 4 bases and J 4 bases, leaving 11 bases between the germline ends. The germline gives CDR1 SGHRS, CDR2 YFSETQ. The CDR3 DNA reads as TGCGCCAGCAGCGAACAGGGACCCACTGAAGCTTTCTTT. Translation gives CASSEQGPTEAFF.

The chain uses TRBV19 and TRBJ1-1, with D maybe TRBD1 (5 bases). Germline assignment: CDR1 LNHDA and CDR2 SQIVND (reference sequence). This CDR3 region has 11 residues. V was clipped by 6 bases and J by 6 bases, with 8 bases between them. The CDR3 is CASSRGAEAFF. The CDR3 DNA reads TGTGCCAGTAGCCGGGGGGCTGAAGCTTTCTTT.

This CDR3 is CASSESGGDPRPQHF. In nucleotides, the CDR3 is TGCGCCAGCAGTGAGTCGGGGGGAGACCCTCGGCCCCAGCATTTT. This chain joins TRBV10-2 and TRBJ1-5, with D perhaps TRBD1 (5 bases). V was clipped by 0 bases and J by 9 bases, with 15 bases between them. The germline V gene has CDR1 WSHSY and CDR2 SAAADI. CDR3 length: 15 amino acids.

A note on this clone: The same CDR3 arises from other DNA sequences in this sample as well. This rearrangement joins TRBV10-3 to TRBJ2-1; 12 bases are shared with TRBD2. The CDR3 is 15 residues long. Per the germline V gene, CDR1 is ENHRY and CDR2 is SYGVKD. V gave up 0 bases and J gave up 6 bases; unmatched junction bases: 0. The DNA of the CDR3 is TGTGCCATCAGTGAGTCGGGACTAGCGGGCAATGAGCAGTTCTTC. Amino acids: CAISESGLAGNEQFF.

This chain links TRBV5-1 with TRBJ1-4, with D possibly being TRBD1 (5 bases). Trimming shortened V by 4 bases and J by 4 bases, and 17 bases separated the two germline ends. The CDR3 runs to 16 residues. Germline V gene lookup returns CDR1 SGHRS and CDR2 YFSETQ. CDR3 region: CASSPVGGRFNEKLFF. The DNA of the CDR3 is TGCGCCAGCAGCCCGGTCGGGGGGAGGTTTAATGAAAAACTGTTTTTT.

The gene calls are TRBV5-4 and TRBJ2-5, with 12 bases lining up with TRBD2. Germline CDR1 reads SGHNT; CDR2 reads YYREEE (reference sequence). The CDR3 is 17 residues long. After removal of 4 bases from V and 4 bases from J, the junction contained 11 bases not matched to a gene. CDR3 coding DNA: TGTGCCAGCAGCCAAGGACTAGCGGGATATCTAGGAGAGACCCAGTACTTC. This encodes CASSQGLAGYLGETQYF. The variable domain in full, with the rest retrieved from reference TRBV5-4 and TRBJ2-5, is ETGVTQSPTHLIKTRGQQVTLRCSSQSGHNTVSWYQQALGQGPQFIFQYYREEENGRGNFPPRFSGLQFPNYSSELNVNALELDDSALYLCASSQGLAGYLGETQYFGPGTRLLVL.

This chain joins TRBV7-3 and TRBJ2-1; TRBD2 matches at 7 bases. Germline trimming cut 6 bases from V and 4 bases from J; bases unmatched to any gene: 9. The CDR3 contains 15 residues. The germline V gene has CDR1 SGHTA and CDR2 FQGTGA. This CDR3 is CASSPALATYNEQFF. The CDR3 DNA is TGTGCCAGCAGTCCCGCACTAGCGACTTACAATGAGCAGTTCTTC. Drawing the rest from reference TRBV7-3 and TRBJ2-1, the complete variable domain is GAGVSQTPSNKVTEKGKYVELRCDPISGHTALYWYRQSLGQGPEFLIYFQGTGAADDSGLPNDRFFAVRPEGSVSTLKIQRTERGDSAVYLCASSPALATYNEQFFGPGTRLTVL.

This clone came up a few times. The chain links TRBV19 to TRBJ1-6; TRBD1 is a possible D gene (6 bases). The CDR3 covers 15 residues. Trimming stripped 5 bases from V and 9 bases from J, with 17 bases between. Per germline, CDR1 LNHDA and CDR2 SQIVND (reference sequence). CDR3: CASSRWPDSASPLHF. In DNA, the CDR3 is TGTGCCAGTAGTCGGTGGCCGGACAGTGCTTCACCCCTCCACTTT. Drawing the rest from reference TRBV19 and TRBJ1-6, the complete variable domain is DGGITQSPKYLFRKEGQNVTLSCEQNLNHDAMYWYRQDPGQGLRLIYYSQIVNDFQKGDIAEGYSVSREKKESFPLTVTSAQKNPTAFYLCASSRWPDSASPLHFGNGTRLTVT.

On this clone: The same CDR3 can be traced to other DNA sequences in this sample. This chain links TRBV28 with TRBJ2-1; possibly TRBD2 for D (6 bases). The CDR3 runs to 13 residues. Trimming removed 3 bases from V and 3 bases from J, with 6 bases in between. Looked up from germline, CDR1 is MDHEN and CDR2 is SYDVKM. The CDR3 nucleotides read TGTGCCAGCAGTTTCGGGGGCTACAATGAGCAGTTCTTC. This codes for CASSFGGYNEQFF.

The rearrangement uses TRBV27 and TRBJ1-4; 9 bases are a match to TRBD1. The CDR3 spans 18 residues. The germline V gene encodes CDR1 MNHEY and CDR2 SMNVEV (reference sequence). After removal of 3 bases from V and 0 bases from J, the junction contained 8 bases not matched to a gene. CDR3 in DNA: TGTGCCAGCAGTTTGGTGGGACAGGGTATGGCAACTAATGAAAAACTGTTTTTT. Its protein is CASSLVGQGMATNEKLFF.

The J gene is TRBJ2-2, the V gene TRBV6-1; TRBD2 matches at 12 bases. Germline V CDR1 and CDR2: MNHNS, SASEGT. The trim removed 8 bases at V and 4 bases at J, leaving 5 bases unmatched. CDR3 size: 15 residues. The CDR3 sequence is CASAGLAGRTGELFF. Here the CDR3 DNA reads TGTGCCAGCGCAGGACTAGCGGGACGCACCGGGGAGCTGTTTTTT.

This chain links TRBV5-6 with TRBJ1-5, with D possibly matching TRBD1 (6 bases). Trimming took 4 bases from V and 6 from J, leaving 11 bases between them. CDR3 length equals 13 residues. Germline V gives CDR1 SGHDT, CDR2 YYEEEE. As DNA, the CDR3 is TGTGCCAGCAGCCCACAGGGCCTTCAGCCCCAGCATTTT. As protein: CASSPQGLQPQHF.

The chain links TRBV5-6 to TRBJ2-2; 8 positions agree with TRBD2. The V gene end was trimmed by 3 bases and the J gene end by 7 bases; junction bases not matched to a gene: 5. The germline V gene encodes CDR1 SGHDT and CDR2 YYEEEE. The CDR3 contains 14 residues. The CDR3 DNA reads TGTGCCAGCAGCTCGGGACTAGTCGACGGGGAGCTGTTTTTT. Translating gives CASSSGLVDGELFF.

CDR3 residues: CASSEGGRAGEKLFF. For the CDR3, the DNA is TGTGCCAGCAGTGAAGGGGGCAGGGCGGGAGAAAAACTGTTTTTT. The gene calls are TRBV6-1 and TRBJ1-4, with D tentatively TRBD1 (5 bases). V gave up 1 base and J gave up 8 bases, with 14 bases separating them. The CDR3 is made up of 15 amino acids. Germline CDR1 and CDR2: MNHNS and SASEGT.

The chain carries TRBV19 and TRBJ2-7, with TRBD1 identical over 7 bases. This CDR3 is 15 amino acids long. After removal of 3 bases from V and 5 bases from J, the junction contained 10 bases not matched to a gene. CDR1 is LNHDA, CDR2 SQIVND, per germline (reference sequence). The CDR3 region is CASSITNRGAHEQYF. DNA of the CDR3: TGTGCCAGTAGTATCACAAACAGGGGCGCCCACGAGCAGTACTTC.

This chain connects TRBV5-1 to TRBJ2-2, with D possibly TRBD1 on 6 matching bases. The ends were cut back, 4 bases at V and 1 base at J, with 8 bases in the middle. The CDR3 runs 14 residues. Germline-derived CDR1 and CDR2 are SGHRS and YFSETQ. The CDR3 bases are TGCGCCAGCAGCGTGGGACAGAACACCGGGGAGCTGTTTTTT. Encoded protein: CASSVGQNTGELFF. Complete variable domain (other parts from reference TRBV5-1 and TRBJ2-2): KAGVTQTPRYLIKTRGQQVTLSCSPISGHRSVSWYQQTPGQGLQFLFEYFSETQRNKGNFPGRFSGRQFSNSRSEMNVSTLELGDSALYLCASSVGQNTGELFFGEGSRLTVL.

This clone occurred a few times. The chain is built from TRBV30 and TRBJ2-3, with 8 bases aligning to TRBD1. CDR1 is GTSNPN, CDR2 SVGIG, per germline (reference sequence). CDR3 length equals 12 residues. Trimming at V came to 4 bases and at J to 6 bases, leaving 3 bases not matched to a gene. In DNA form, the CDR3 reads TGTGCCTGGAATACAGGGGGGGATACGCAGTATTTT. Amino acids: CAWNTGGDTQYF.

The rearrangement joins TRBV2 to TRBJ1-5, with TRBD1 as a possible D gene (6 bases). The CDR3 spans 17 residues. Germline CDR1 SNHLY, CDR2 FYNNEI. Trimming pared 3 bases from V and 3 bases from J, leaving 18 bases between. CDR3 amino acids: CASSEDQGSGNNQPQHF. The CDR3 DNA reads TGTGCCAGCAGTGAGGATCAGGGGTCGGGAAACAATCAGCCCCAGCATTTT.

The rearrangement uses TRBV11-2 and TRBJ2-3; 9 positions match TRBD2. Germline-derived CDR1 and CDR2 are SGHAT and FQNNGV. V lost 2 bases and J lost 6; bases outside the gene matches: 12. The CDR3 sequence is 17 residues long. The CDR3 sequence: CASSLSRAGGLADTQYF. As DNA, the CDR3 is TGTGCCAGCAGCTTATCCAGAGCGGGGGGACTGGCGGATACGCAGTATTTT.

The V gene is TRBV9, the J gene TRBJ2-2; D might be TRBD1 (6 bases). Trimming took 3 bases from V and 8 from J, leaving 14 bases between them. This CDR3 has 14 amino acids. Per germline, CDR1 SGDLS and CDR2 YYNGEE. The CDR3 protein is CASSEDSPGGELFF. The CDR3, as DNA: TGTGCCAGCAGCGAGGACAGTCCGGGAGGGGAGCTGTTTTTT.